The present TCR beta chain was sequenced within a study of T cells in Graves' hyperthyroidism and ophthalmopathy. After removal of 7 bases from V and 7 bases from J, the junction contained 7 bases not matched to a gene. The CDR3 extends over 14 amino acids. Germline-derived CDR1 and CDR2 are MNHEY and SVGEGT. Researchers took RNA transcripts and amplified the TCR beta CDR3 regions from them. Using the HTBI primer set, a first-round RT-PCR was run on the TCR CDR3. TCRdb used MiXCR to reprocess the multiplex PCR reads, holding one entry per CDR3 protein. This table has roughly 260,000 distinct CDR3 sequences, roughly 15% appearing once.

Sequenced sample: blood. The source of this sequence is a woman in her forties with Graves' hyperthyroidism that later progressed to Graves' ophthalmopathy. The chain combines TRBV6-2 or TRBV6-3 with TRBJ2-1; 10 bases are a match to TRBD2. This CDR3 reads CASTLAGVKNEQFF. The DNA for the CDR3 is TGTGCCAGCACCCTAGCGGGAGTAAAGAATGAGCAGTTCTTC.